The rows below give T cell receptor beta chains drawn from one sample of a study of T cells in Graves' hyperthyroidism and ophthalmopathy. TCRdb called the multiplex PCR reads again in MiXCR, with one record for every CDR3 protein. The table lists 750,000 to 950,000 distinct CDR3 sequences, over 35% of them singletons. The sequencing input was blood. The receptors were gathered from a man in his late teens or twenties with Graves' hyperthyroidism. Both conserved end residues are part of each CDR3. The order of the fields is D gene, clone size, J gene, V gene, CDR3 length, CDR3 DNA, CDR3 protein. The D gene is left open where the match is weak. Size values are once, few and many counts, or a class for expanded clones, and some rows have none.

D gene: -
clone size: many
J gene: TRBJ2-7
V gene: TRBV5-1
CDR3 length: 14
CDR3 DNA: TGCGCCAGCAGCTTTGGGACACCATCTACGGGGCAGTACTTC
CDR3 protein: CASSFGTPSTGQYF

D gene: TRBD2
clone size: -
J gene: TRBJ2-2
V gene: TRBV4-3
CDR3 length: 16
CDR3 DNA: TGCGCCAGCAGCCAAGGACTAGCGGGAGACGGCGGGGAGCTGTTTTTT
CDR3 protein: CASSQGLAGDGGELFF

D gene: -
clone size: -
J gene: TRBJ2-7
V gene: TRBV9
CDR3 length: 13
CDR3 DNA: TGTGCCAGCAGCGTAGGACAGGCTGGGGAGCAGTACTTC
CDR3 protein: CASSVGQAGEQYF

D gene: -
clone size: many
J gene: TRBJ2-2
V gene: TRBV9
CDR3 length: 14
CDR3 DNA: TGTGCCAGCAGCGTAGTCATGGGGGTCGGGGAGCTGTTTTTT
CDR3 protein: CASSVVMGVGELFF

D gene: TRBD1
clone size: many
J gene: TRBJ1-1
V gene: TRBV9
CDR3 length: 13
CDR3 DNA: TGTGCCAGCAGCCCGTGGACAGGGACTGAAGCTTTCTTT
CDR3 protein: CASSPWTGTEAFF

D gene: -
clone size: -
J gene: TRBJ1-2
V gene: TRBV5-1
CDR3 length: 17
CDR3 DNA: TGCGCCAGCAGCCCTGGGCAGGGCCTCTCTGCTAACTATGGCTACACCTTC
CDR3 protein: CASSPGQGLSANYGYTF

D gene: -
clone size: -
J gene: TRBJ2-5
V gene: TRBV6-5
CDR3 length: 15
CDR3 DNA: TGTGCCAGCAGTTATAACTTGGCACCGTCGGAGACCCAGTACTTC
CDR3 protein: CASSYNLAPSETQYF

D gene: -
clone size: -
J gene: TRBJ2-6
V gene: TRBV2
CDR3 length: 15
CDR3 DNA: TGTGCCAGCAGGGGGACGGACTCTGGGGCCAACGTCCTGACTTTC
CDR3 protein: CASRGTDSGANVLTF

D gene: TRBD1
clone size: -
J gene: TRBJ1-1
V gene: TRBV5-1
CDR3 length: 14
CDR3 DNA: TGCGCCAGCAGCCTTCAGGACAGGGACACTGAAGCTTTCTTT
CDR3 protein: CASSLQDRDTEAFF

D gene: -
clone size: -
J gene: TRBJ1-5
V gene: TRBV10-3
CDR3 length: 13
CDR3 DNA: TGTGCTAGGGCGAGCGCCTACAATCAGCCCCAGCATTTT
CDR3 protein: CARASAYNQPQHF

D gene: TRBD1
clone size: -
J gene: TRBJ2-7
V gene: TRBV7-2
CDR3 length: 15
CDR3 DNA: TGTGCCGGGGGGCCGGGACAGGTGGCTTTCTACGAGCAGTACTTC
CDR3 protein: CAGGPGQVAFYEQYF

D gene: -
clone size: many
J gene: TRBJ2-2
V gene: TRBV14
CDR3 length: 14
CDR3 DNA: TGTGCCAGCACTCACCGAGGGTTCACCGGGGAGCTGTTTTTT
CDR3 protein: CASTHRGFTGELFF

D gene: -
clone size: -
J gene: TRBJ1-5
V gene: TRBV6-6
CDR3 length: 11
CDR3 DNA: TGTGCCAGCGGATCAGCGGCCGTCGAGCATTTT
CDR3 protein: CASGSAAVEHF

D gene: -
clone size: many
J gene: TRBJ2-7
V gene: TRBV5-1
CDR3 length: 13
CDR3 DNA: TGCGCCAGCAGCTTAGGGACGCTCACCGAGCAGTACTTC
CDR3 protein: CASSLGTLTEQYF

D gene: -
clone size: many
J gene: TRBJ1-2
V gene: TRBV9
CDR3 length: 15
CDR3 DNA: TGTGCCAGCAGCGTCCAGGGCCCTAGCTCTGGTGGCTACACCTTC
CDR3 protein: CASSVQGPSSGGYTF

D gene: -
clone size: many
J gene: TRBJ2-7
V gene: TRBV10-3
CDR3 length: 13
CDR3 DNA: TGTGCCACCGGACAGTATAGCTCCTACGAGCAGTACTTC
CDR3 protein: CATGQYSSYEQYF

D gene: -
clone size: few
J gene: TRBJ2-7
V gene: TRBV4-1
CDR3 length: 16
CDR3 DNA: TGTGCCAGCAGCCAAGAGTATAGCGGACCCGCCTACGAGCAGTACTTC
CDR3 protein: CASSQEYSGPAYEQYF

D gene: -
clone size: -
J gene: TRBJ1-1
V gene: TRBV7-2
CDR3 length: 13
CDR3 DNA: TGTGCCAGCACCATGGGGGTATTCACTGAAGCTTTCTTT
CDR3 protein: CASTMGVFTEAFF

D gene: -
clone size: -
J gene: TRBJ1-5
V gene: TRBV12-3/TRBV12-4
CDR3 length: 15
CDR3 DNA: TGTGCCAGCAGTTTGATATCGGGTGTAAATCAGCCCCAGCATTTT
CDR3 protein: CASSLISGVNQPQHF

D gene: -
clone size: -
J gene: TRBJ2-7
V gene: TRBV10-3
CDR3 length: 12
CDR3 DNA: TGTGCCAGCAGAGGGGCCGGGGCCGAGCAGTACTTC
CDR3 protein: CASRGAGAEQYF

D gene: -
clone size: few
J gene: TRBJ1-5
V gene: TRBV7-8
CDR3 length: 13
CDR3 DNA: TGTGCCAGCAGCCCTCTCCGGTCCCAGCCCCAGCATTTT
CDR3 protein: CASSPLRSQPQHF

D gene: -
clone size: -
J gene: TRBJ1-4
V gene: TRBV7-9
CDR3 length: 15
CDR3 DNA: TGTGCCAGCAGCTTAGCGGAAGGGAGGGGAGAAAAACTGTTTTTT
CDR3 protein: CASSLAEGRGEKLFF

D gene: -
clone size: many
J gene: TRBJ1-6
V gene: TRBV20-1
CDR3 length: 12
CDR3 DNA: TGCAGTGCCCGATCGGGGAATTCACCCCTCCACTTT
CDR3 protein: CSARSGNSPLHF

D gene: -
clone size: many
J gene: TRBJ2-7
V gene: TRBV9
CDR3 length: 12
CDR3 DNA: TGTGCCAGCAGCTTCCCGACGGACGAGCAGTACTTC
CDR3 protein: CASSFPTDEQYF

D gene: -
clone size: -
J gene: TRBJ1-2
V gene: TRBV2
CDR3 length: 9
CDR3 DNA: TGTGCCAGCAGCCAGGAGAACACCTTC
CDR3 protein: CASSQENTF

D gene: -
clone size: -
J gene: TRBJ2-2
V gene: TRBV6-5
CDR3 length: 15
CDR3 DNA: TGTGCCAGCAGTCGACAGGCCACGAACACCGGGGAGCTGTTTTTT
CDR3 protein: CASSRQATNTGELFF

D gene: -
clone size: -
J gene: TRBJ1-1
V gene: TRBV9
CDR3 length: 14
CDR3 DNA: TGTGCCAGCAGTACCCGGCCCGGGGGGACTGAAGCTTTCTTT
CDR3 protein: CASSTRPGGTEAFF

D gene: -
clone size: -
J gene: TRBJ2-7
V gene: TRBV15
CDR3 length: 15
CDR3 DNA: TGTGCCACCAGCACGGACAGGAGACGGGAGCCCCAGCAGTACTTC
CDR3 protein: CATSTDRRREPQQYF

D gene: TRBD2
clone size: many
J gene: TRBJ2-5
V gene: TRBV19
CDR3 length: 15
CDR3 DNA: TGTGCCAGTAGTAGCGCCGGGACTAGCGTAGAGACCCAGTACTTC
CDR3 protein: CASSSAGTSVETQYF

D gene: -
clone size: many
J gene: TRBJ1-5
V gene: TRBV7-3
CDR3 length: 17
CDR3 DNA: TGTGCCAGCAGCTCCCCGGCCCTCCGCCTTCAGGATCAGCCCCAGCATTTT
CDR3 protein: CASSSPALRLQDQPQHF

D gene: -
clone size: -
J gene: TRBJ1-2
V gene: TRBV6-5
CDR3 length: 13
CDR3 DNA: TGTGCCAGCAGTTATGATGGAGGAGATGGCTACACCTTC
CDR3 protein: CASSYDGGDGYTF

D gene: -
clone size: many
J gene: TRBJ2-2
V gene: TRBV7-6
CDR3 length: 15
CDR3 DNA: TGTGCCAGCAGCTTAACAACCCATCGCACCGGGGAGCTGTTTTTT
CDR3 protein: CASSLTTHRTGELFF

D gene: -
clone size: -
J gene: TRBJ1-1
V gene: TRBV12-3/TRBV12-4
CDR3 length: 15
CDR3 DNA: TGTGCCAGCAGTTTAGAGGGCCATACGAGCACTGAAGCTTTCTTT
CDR3 protein: CASSLEGHTSTEAFF

D gene: -
clone size: once
J gene: TRBJ2-6
V gene: TRBV15
CDR3 length: 17
CDR3 DNA: TGTGCCACCAGCAGAGGGGGGACGGGCGCTGGGGCCAACGTCCTGACTTTC
CDR3 protein: CATSRGGTGAGANVLTF

D gene: TRBD2
clone size: many
J gene: TRBJ2-7
V gene: TRBV15
CDR3 length: 12
CDR3 DNA: TGTGCCACCAGCCCCCCGGGGGGCGAGCAGTACTTC
CDR3 protein: CATSPPGGEQYF

D gene: -
clone size: many
J gene: TRBJ1-3
V gene: TRBV15
CDR3 length: 16
CDR3 DNA: TGTGCCACCAGCAGAGATCGGAGGGGAACTGGAAACACCATATATTTT
CDR3 protein: CATSRDRRGTGNTIYF

D gene: -
clone size: -
J gene: TRBJ1-1
V gene: TRBV6-1
CDR3 length: 15
CDR3 DNA: TGTGCCACCTCAGCGGAAAGGGCGAGAGTCACTGAAGCTTTCTTT
CDR3 protein: CATSAERARVTEAFF

D gene: -
clone size: -
J gene: TRBJ2-1
V gene: TRBV20-1
CDR3 length: 15
CDR3 DNA: TGCAGTGCTAGAGATCCCGGGGCCCCTTACAATGAGCAGTTCTTC
CDR3 protein: CSARDPGAPYNEQFF

D gene: TRBD1
clone size: -
J gene: TRBJ1-2
V gene: TRBV10-3
CDR3 length: 14
CDR3 DNA: TGTGCCAGCGGTTACAGGGGGCGGAACTATGGCTACACCTTC
CDR3 protein: CASGYRGRNYGYTF

D gene: -
clone size: -
J gene: TRBJ2-7
V gene: TRBV12-3/TRBV12-4
CDR3 length: 13
CDR3 DNA: TGTGCCAGCAGTTTCGCCGGGATGTACGAGCAGTACTTC
CDR3 protein: CASSFAGMYEQYF

D gene: -
clone size: many
J gene: TRBJ1-1
V gene: TRBV5-5
CDR3 length: 11
CDR3 DNA: TGTGCCAGCAGTAAGAACACTGAAGCTTTCTTT
CDR3 protein: CASSKNTEAFF

D gene: -
clone size: few
J gene: TRBJ1-4
V gene: TRBV7-2
CDR3 length: 14
CDR3 DNA: TGTGCCAGCAGCCAAGAACAGGGTTATGAAAAACTGTTTTTT
CDR3 protein: CASSQEQGYEKLFF

D gene: -
clone size: -
J gene: TRBJ1-3
V gene: TRBV7-2
CDR3 length: 13
CDR3 DNA: TGTGCCAGCAGCTTCCGGGACGGATACACCATATATTTT
CDR3 protein: CASSFRDGYTIYF

D gene: -
clone size: many
J gene: TRBJ2-5
V gene: TRBV7-6
CDR3 length: 13
CDR3 DNA: TGTGCCAGCAGCCCGAGAGGGAGTAAGACCCAGTACTTC
CDR3 protein: CASSPRGSKTQYF

D gene: -
clone size: many
J gene: TRBJ2-5
V gene: TRBV2
CDR3 length: 11
CDR3 DNA: TGTGCCAGCAGTTATGAGGAGACCCAGTACTTC
CDR3 protein: CASSYEETQYF

D gene: TRBD1
clone size: many
J gene: TRBJ2-5
V gene: TRBV7-9
CDR3 length: 14
CDR3 DNA: TGTGCCAGCAGCCCCTGGACAGGCCAAGAGACCCAGTACTTC
CDR3 protein: CASSPWTGQETQYF